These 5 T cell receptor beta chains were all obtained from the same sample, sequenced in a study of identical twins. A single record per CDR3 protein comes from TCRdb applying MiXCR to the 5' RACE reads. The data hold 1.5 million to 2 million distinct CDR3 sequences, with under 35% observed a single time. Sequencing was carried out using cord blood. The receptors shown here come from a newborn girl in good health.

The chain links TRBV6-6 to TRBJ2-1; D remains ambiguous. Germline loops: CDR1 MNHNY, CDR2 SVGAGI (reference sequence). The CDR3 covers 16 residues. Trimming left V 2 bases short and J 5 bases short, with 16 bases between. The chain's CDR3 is CASSYRTLGGHNEQFF. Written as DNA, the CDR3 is TGTGCCAGCAGTTACAGGACCCTAGGTGGTCACAATGAGCAGTTCTTC.

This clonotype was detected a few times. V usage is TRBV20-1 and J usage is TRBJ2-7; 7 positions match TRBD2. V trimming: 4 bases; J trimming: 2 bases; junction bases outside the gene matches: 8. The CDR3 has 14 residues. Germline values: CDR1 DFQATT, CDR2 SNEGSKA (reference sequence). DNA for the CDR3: TGCAGTGCTAAGAGGGCTAGCGGAACCTACGAGCAGTACTTC. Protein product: CSAKRASGTYEQYF.

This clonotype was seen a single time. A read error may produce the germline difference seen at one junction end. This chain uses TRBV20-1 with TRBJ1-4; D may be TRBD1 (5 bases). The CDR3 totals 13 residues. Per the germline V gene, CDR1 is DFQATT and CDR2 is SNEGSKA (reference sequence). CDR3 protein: CSVPRTTNERLFF. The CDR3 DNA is TGCAGTGTTCCACGGACAACTAATGAAAGACTGTTTTTT.

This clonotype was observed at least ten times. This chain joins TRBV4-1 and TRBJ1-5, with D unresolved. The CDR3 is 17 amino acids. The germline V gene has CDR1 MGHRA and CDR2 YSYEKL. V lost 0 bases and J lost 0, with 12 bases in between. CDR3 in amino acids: CASSQDLRYYSNQPQHF. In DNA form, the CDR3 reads TGCGCCAGCAGCCAAGATCTTCGATATTATAGCAATCAGCCCCAGCATTTT.

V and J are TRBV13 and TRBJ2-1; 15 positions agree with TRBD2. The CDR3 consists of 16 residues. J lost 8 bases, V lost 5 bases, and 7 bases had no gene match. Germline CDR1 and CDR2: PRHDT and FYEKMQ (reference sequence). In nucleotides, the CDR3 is TGTGCCAGCAGCCTAAGGACTAGCGGGGGGGCCCATGAGCAGTTCTTC. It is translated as CASSLRTSGGAHEQFF.